Below are 20 T cell receptor beta chains sequenced from a single sample in a study of cytotoxic CD8 clonotypes in ibrutinib-treated CLL. Sequencing used immunoSEQ multiplex PCR; TCRdb keeps in-frame clones, though not all of them. This table holds tens of thousands of clones, 90% found once. The sample consisted of PBMCs, taken after 12 months of ibrutinib treatment. The receptors were gathered from a human donor with chronic lymphocytic leukemia.

V is TRBV10-3 and J is TRBJ1-1, with 7 nucleotides matching TRBD1. V lost 5 bases to trimming and J lost 7 bases; unmatched junction nucleotides: 7. In germline, CDR1 is ENHRY, CDR2 SYGVKD. CDR3 length: 13 residues. For the CDR3, the DNA is TGTGCCATCAGTATGGGACAGATTTATGAAGCTTTCTTT. Protein product: CAISMGQIYEAFF.

The chain couples TRBV5-5 to TRBJ1-5, with D unclear. Trimming removed 0 bases at V and 0 bases at J, with 10 bases between. The CDR3 contains 16 residues. CDR1 and CDR2 from the germline V gene are SGHKS and YYEKEE (reference sequence). In DNA, the CDR3 is TGTGCCAGCAGCTTGGTCGGGCTTTCTAGCAATCAGCCCCAGCATTTT. This sequence encodes CASSLVGLSSNQPQHF.

V gene TRBV5-6 combines with J gene TRBJ2-7, with a tentative D call TRBD2 (6 bases). Germline V gene data show CDR1 as SGHDT and CDR2 as YYEEEE. Trimming removed 3 bases at V and 5 bases at J, with 18 bases between. The CDR3 runs 15 residues. CDR3 sequence: CASSSLLTRVHEQYF. The CDR3 DNA reads as TGTGCCAGCAGCTCCCTTCTGACTAGGGTTCACGAGCAGTACTTC. Full variable domain (remainder filled in from reference TRBV5-6 and TRBJ2-7): DAGVTQSPTHLIKTRGQQVTLRCSPKSGHDTVSWYQQALGQGPQFIFQYYEEEERQRGNFPDRFSGHQFPNYSSELNVNALLLGDSALYLCASSSLLTRVHEQYFGPGTRLTVT.

The chain links TRBV4-1 to TRBJ2-1; 12 nucleotides agree with TRBD1. The V gene's germline CDR1 is MGHRA and CDR2 YSYEKL. Trimming took 1 base from V and 7 from J; bases not matched to a gene: 14. The CDR3 totals 19 residues. The CDR3 nucleotides are TGCGCCAGCAGCCAAGGGTTGGGACAGGGGGCGGGAGTGACGAATGAGCAGTTCTTC. Translating gives CASSQGLGQGAGVTNEQFF.

DNA of the CDR3: TGTGCCAGCAGTTTCAGGGTGGGGAACGAGCAGTACTTC. Translation: CASSFRVGNEQYF. V gene TRBV6-5 combines with J gene TRBJ2-7; possibly TRBD1 for D (5 bases). V gave up 4 bases and J gave up 5 bases, with 12 bases separating them. Germline CDR1 reads MNHEY; CDR2 reads SVGAGI. The length of the CDR3 is 13 residues.

This clone is a singleton in its sample. V gene TRBV21-1 combines with J gene TRBJ2-2; TRBD1 was called by the table and not checked on the DNA. TRBV21-1 is reported as a pseudogene. The CDR3 extends over 20 amino acids. CDR3 in DNA: TGTGCCAGCAGTAAAGGTTGTTTTTTTCGGGAACAGGGCTTCGCCGGGGAGCTGTTTTTT. Its translation: CASSKGCFFREQGFAGELFF.

This clone is a singleton in its sample. V is TRBV19 and J is TRBJ2-1; no definite D call. The germline V gene encodes CDR1 LNHDA and CDR2 SQIVND (reference sequence). CDR3 length equals 16 residues. V lost 3 bases and J lost 0, with 12 bases in between. The CDR3 DNA sequence: TGTGCCAGTAGTATGGGTGGACGGAGCTCCTACAATGAGCAGTTCTTC. Its translation is CASSMGGRSSYNEQFF.

V and J are TRBV28 and TRBJ2-4; TRBD2 aligns across 8 bases. The ends lost 6 bases at V and 7 bases at J; junction bases unmatched: 5. In germline, CDR1 is MDHEN, CDR2 SYDVKM. The CDR3 length is 13 residues. CDR3 DNA sequence: TGTGCCAGCAGCTACGGGAGGGCCAACATTCAGTACTTC. It codes for CASSYGRANIQYF.

The chain links TRBV27 to TRBJ1-2, with 7 bases aligning to TRBD1. The CDR3 loop spans 15 amino acids. Germline-derived CDR1 and CDR2 are MNHEY and SMNVEV (reference sequence). V shed 3 bases, J shed 5 bases, and the junction held 9 bases outside the gene matches. The CDR3 DNA sequence: TGTGCCAGCAGTTTCCGGGACAGCTCGCCATATGGCTACACCTTC. This gives the protein CASSFRDSSPYGYTF.

The table lists this clone with a count of one. This sample also contains other DNA sequences that code for the same CDR3. The chain has TRBV5-4 and TRBJ1-1, with TRBD1 as a possible D gene (5 bases). Per the germline V gene, CDR1 is SGHNT and CDR2 is YYREEE (reference sequence). Trimming took 8 bases from V and 5 from J, leaving 16 bases between them. There are 13 residues in the CDR3. The CDR3 region has the DNA TGTGCCAGTCCAGGGATGGGAGGAACTGAAGCTTTCTTT. This gives the protein CASPGMGGTEAFF. The variable domain in full, completed from reference TRBV5-4 and TRBJ1-1, reads ETGVTQSPTHLIKTRGQQVTLRCSSQSGHNTVSWYQQALGQGPQFIFQYYREEENGRGNFPPRFSGLQFPNYSSELNVNALELDDSALYLCASPGMGGTEAFFGQGTRLTVV.

The chain recombines TRBV14 with TRBJ2-1; D remains unclear. The CDR3 extends over 14 amino acids. Germline V lookup: CDR1 SGHDN, CDR2 FVKESK. The V end lost 1 base, the J end lost 3 bases, and 7 bases lay between the germline ends. CDR3 DNA sequence: TGTGCCAGCAGCCAAGCCGGTATCTACAATGAGCAGTTCTTC. This codes for CASSQAGIYNEQFF.

The chain has TRBV7-2 and TRBJ1-4, with TRBD1 matching over 10 bases. V was clipped by 5 bases and J by 7 bases; unmatched bases: 10. CDR3 length: 16 amino acids. CDR1 and CDR2 (germline): SGHTA, FQGNSA. CDR3 nucleotide sequence: TGTGCCAGCAGCCAAAAGACAGGGGGCGCCTTTGAAAAACTGTTTTTT. Translating gives CASSQKTGGAFEKLFF. The full variable domain, its missing parts supplied by reference TRBV7-2 and TRBJ1-4, is GAGVSQSPSNKVTEKGKDVELRCDPISGHTALYWYRQSLGQGLEFLIYFQGNSAPDKSGLPSDRFSAERTGGSVSTLTIQRTQQEDSAVYLCASSQKTGGAFEKLFFGSGTQLSVL.

This chain links TRBV7-6 with TRBJ1-2; weak D call: TRBD1 (6 bases). This CDR3 is 15 amino acids long. V dropped 5 bases and J dropped 0 bases, with 13 bases sitting between them. Germline V gives CDR1 SGHVS, CDR2 FNYEAQ. CDR3 DNA: TGTGCCAGCAGCCCACGGACAGTCACTAACTATGGCTACACCTTC. Its translation: CASSPRTVTNYGYTF.

The V call is TRBV5-1, the J call TRBJ2-5, with D unclear. The ends were cut back, 0 bases at V and 4 bases at J, with 4 bases in the middle. The CDR3 totals 12 residues. Germline-derived CDR1 and CDR2 are SGHRS and YFSETQ. The CDR3, as DNA: TGCGCCAGCAGCTTGGACAGAGAGACCCAGTACTTC. It specifies CASSLDRETQYF. Using reference TRBV5-1 and TRBJ2-5 for the parts outside the CDR3, the full variable domain is KAGVTQTPRYLIKTRGQQVTLSCSPISGHRSVSWYQQTPGQGLQFLFEYFSETQRNKGNFPGRFSGRQFSNSRSEMNVSTLELGDSALYLCASSLDRETQYFGPGTRLLVL.

The rearrangement uses TRBV30 and TRBJ2-3; TRBD2 aligns across 8 bases. Looked up from germline, CDR1 is GTSNPN and CDR2 is SVGIG (reference sequence). The J segment lost 2 bases and the V segment lost 7 bases, leaving 11 bases of the junction unmatched. This CDR3 has 15 residues. CDR3 loop: CASNLGREVTDTQYF. CDR3 DNA: TGTGCCTCGAATTTGGGGCGGGAGGTCACAGATACGCAGTATTTT. Combining the CDR3 with reference TRBV30 and TRBJ2-3 gives the whole variable domain SQTIHQWPATLVQPVGSPLSLECTVEGTSNPNLYWYRQAAGRGLQLLFYSVGIGQISSEVPQNLSASRPQDRQFILSSKKLLLSDSGFYLCASNLGREVTDTQYFGPGTRLTVL.

The chain is built from TRBV19 and TRBJ2-7; TRBD1 matches at 12 bases. The V gene end was trimmed by 9 bases and the J gene end by 9 bases; junction bases not matched to a gene: 9. CDR3 length equals 13 residues. Germline V gene sequence: CDR1 LNHDA, CDR2 SQIVND (reference sequence). The CDR3 nucleotides read TGTGCCAGCGGCCACCGGGACAGGGGGCGGCAGTACTTC. Translating gives CASGHRDRGRQYF. The full variable domain, in which reference TRBV19 and TRBJ2-7 provide the parts outside the CDR3, is DGGITQSPKYLFRKEGQNVTLSCEQNLNHDAMYWYRQDPGQGLRLIYYSQIVNDFQKGDIAEGYSVSREKKESFPLTVTSAQKNPTAFYLCASGHRDRGRQYFGPGTRLTVT.

As DNA, the CDR3 is TGCGCCAGCAGCCAAGTAGGGTATACTGGAAACACCATATATTTT. As protein: CASSQVGYTGNTIYF. This chain links TRBV4-1 with TRBJ1-3; D is undetermined. CDR3 length: 15 amino acids. Trimming took 1 base from V and 2 from J, leaving 9 bases between them. Germline CDR1 reads MGHRA; CDR2 reads YSYEKL.

The chain employs TRBV19 and TRBJ2-7, with D tentatively TRBD1 (5 bases). The CDR3 is 14 residues long. The V end lost 5 bases, the J end lost 2 bases, and 13 bases lay between the germline ends. Germline V gene sequence: CDR1 LNHDA, CDR2 SQIVND (reference sequence). In DNA form, the CDR3 reads TGTGCCAGTAGTGGTAGGGGTGGGCCCTACGAGCAGTACTTC. Translating it yields CASSGRGGPYEQYF.

V is TRBV7-9 and J is TRBJ2-5, with 10 bases aligning to TRBD1. V lost 5 bases, J lost 5 bases, and 2 bases stayed unmatched. CDR3 length: 13 amino acids. Germline loops: CDR1 SEHNR, CDR2 FQNEAQ (reference sequence). This chain's CDR3 is CASSRTGGETQYF. CDR3 in DNA: TGTGCCAGCAGCAGGACAGGGGGGGAGACCCAGTACTTC.

This clone was recorded once. This chain links TRBV15 with TRBJ1-5; D not certain. Trimming removed 0 bases from V and 11 bases from J, with 8 bases in between. Germline CDR1 reads LNHNV; CDR2 reads YYDKDF (reference sequence). The CDR3 extends over 12 amino acids. This chain's CDR3 is CATSRDLSAQHF. CDR3 bases: TGTGCCACCAGCAGAGATCTCTCAGCCCAGCATTTT.